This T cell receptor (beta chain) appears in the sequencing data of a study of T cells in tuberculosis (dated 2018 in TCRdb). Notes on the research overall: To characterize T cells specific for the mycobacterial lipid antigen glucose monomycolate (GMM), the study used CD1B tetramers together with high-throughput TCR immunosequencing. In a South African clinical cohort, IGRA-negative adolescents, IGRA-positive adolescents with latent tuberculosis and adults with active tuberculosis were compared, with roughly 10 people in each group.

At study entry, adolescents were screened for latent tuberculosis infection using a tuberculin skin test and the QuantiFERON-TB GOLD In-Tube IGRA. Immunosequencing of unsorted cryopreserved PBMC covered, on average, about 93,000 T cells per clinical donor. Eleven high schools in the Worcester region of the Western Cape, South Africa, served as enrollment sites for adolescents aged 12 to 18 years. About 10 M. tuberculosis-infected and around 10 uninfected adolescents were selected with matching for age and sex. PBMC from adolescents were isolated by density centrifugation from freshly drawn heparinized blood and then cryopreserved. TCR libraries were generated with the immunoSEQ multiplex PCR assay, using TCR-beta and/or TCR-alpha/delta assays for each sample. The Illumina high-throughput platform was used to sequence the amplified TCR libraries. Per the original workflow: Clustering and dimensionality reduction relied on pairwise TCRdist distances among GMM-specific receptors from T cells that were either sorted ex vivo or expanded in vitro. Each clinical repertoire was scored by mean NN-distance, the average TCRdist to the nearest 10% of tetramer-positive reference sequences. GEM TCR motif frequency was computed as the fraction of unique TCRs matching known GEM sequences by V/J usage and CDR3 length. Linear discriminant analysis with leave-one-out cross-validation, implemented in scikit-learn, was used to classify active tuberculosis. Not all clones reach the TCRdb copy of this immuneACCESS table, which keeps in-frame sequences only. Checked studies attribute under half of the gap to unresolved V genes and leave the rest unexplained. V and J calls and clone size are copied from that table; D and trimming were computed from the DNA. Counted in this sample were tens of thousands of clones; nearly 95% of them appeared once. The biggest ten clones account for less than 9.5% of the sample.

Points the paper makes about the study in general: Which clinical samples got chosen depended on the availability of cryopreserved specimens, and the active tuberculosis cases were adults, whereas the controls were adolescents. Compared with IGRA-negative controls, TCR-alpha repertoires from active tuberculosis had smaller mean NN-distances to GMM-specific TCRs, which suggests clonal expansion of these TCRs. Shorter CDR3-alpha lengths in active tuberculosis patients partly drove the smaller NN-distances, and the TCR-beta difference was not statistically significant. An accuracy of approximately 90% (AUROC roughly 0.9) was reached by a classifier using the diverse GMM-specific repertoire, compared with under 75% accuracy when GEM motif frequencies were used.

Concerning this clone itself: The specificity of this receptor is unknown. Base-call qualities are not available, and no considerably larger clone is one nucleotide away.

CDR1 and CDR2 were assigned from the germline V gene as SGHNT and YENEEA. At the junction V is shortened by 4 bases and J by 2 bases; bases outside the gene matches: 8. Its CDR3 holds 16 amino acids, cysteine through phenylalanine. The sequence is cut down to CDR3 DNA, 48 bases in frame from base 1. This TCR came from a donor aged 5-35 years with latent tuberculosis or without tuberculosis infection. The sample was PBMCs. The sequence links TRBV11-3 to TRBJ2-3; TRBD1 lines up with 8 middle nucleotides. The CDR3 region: CASSSGGDRFTDTQYF. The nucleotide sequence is TGTGCCAGCAGCTCGGGCGGGGACAGGTTCACAGATACGCAGTATTTT.